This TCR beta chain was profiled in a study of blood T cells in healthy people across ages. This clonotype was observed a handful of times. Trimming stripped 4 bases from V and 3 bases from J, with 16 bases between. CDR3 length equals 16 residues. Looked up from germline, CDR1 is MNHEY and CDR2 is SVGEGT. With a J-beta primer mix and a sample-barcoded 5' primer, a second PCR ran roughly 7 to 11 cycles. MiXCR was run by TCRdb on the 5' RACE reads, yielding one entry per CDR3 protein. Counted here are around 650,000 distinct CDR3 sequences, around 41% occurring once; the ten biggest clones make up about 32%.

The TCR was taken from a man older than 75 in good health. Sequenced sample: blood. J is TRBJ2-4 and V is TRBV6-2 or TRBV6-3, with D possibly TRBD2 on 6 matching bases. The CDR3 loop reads CASSSLASGDKNIQYF. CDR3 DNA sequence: TGTGCCAGCAGTTCCCTAGCGAGTGGGGACAAAAACATTCAGTACTTC.